This T cell receptor (beta chain) is from a study of human T cells and chemical hapten exposure (dated by TCRdb to the early 2020s). At the level of the whole study: Libraries were pooled for sequencing, and per-sample TCR yields varied mainly because of small differences in library volumes within the pool. The study tracked peripheral blood TCR repertoire changes in vivo during primary and secondary sensitization to the hapten diphenylcyclopropenone (DPC) in alopecia patients. Each blood RNA sample was used to sequence both TCR alpha and TCR beta chains.

Overall study outcomes, separate from this receptor: After repeated subsampling, changes were observed in the strength of the expansion versus patch-test correlation and in the threshold at which the correlation became significant. No change with DPC sensitization was found in the number of TCRs above 1 in 1000 frequency, and no evidence of global repertoire structure alterations was found.

Note on this clonotype: No cognate antigen has been identified for it. Base quality data are lacking; no much larger clone is found one base away.

The method was 5' RACE. The sequencing machine was an Illumina MiSeq. Library preparation attached unique molecular identifiers to individual cDNA molecules for quantitative, reproducible TCR counting. The original pipeline was this. Samples had a median of roughly 87,000 TCRs, with a range from roughly 20,000 to 690,600. V, J and CDR3 annotation of the TCR reads was carried out using the Decombinator software suite. For PS versus PT1 abundance plots, all samples were subsampled to the same number of TCRs (28,000). Expanded TCRs were defined as absent before sensitization and observed at least eight times at the 2-week time point. TCRdb reworked the public reads: Q25 trimming with fastp, MiXCR clone assembly, productive beta chains retained. Rows with a matching CDR3 protein are joined into one entry that keeps the most common DNA and genes. For this entry, the V and J calls and clone size follow TCRdb and not the study's own pipeline. This sample has 81,000 or so distinct CDR3 sequences in its table, and more than 7% of those were observed once. The ten most abundant clones make up 2% to 2.5% of the sample.

Total RNA was isolated from unfractionated whole blood collected in Tempus Blood RNA tubes. As TCR sequencing controls, roughly five healthy volunteers were used, with blood taken at day 0, 2 weeks and 6 weeks. This TCR came from a male donor in good health.

The CDR3 protein: CASSQDPLQNTGELFF. The DNA sequence is given as TGCGCCAGCAGCCAAGATCCACTCCAAAACACCGGGGAGCTGTTTTTT. This receptor chain uses TRBV4-3 and TRBJ2-2, with the D segment identity uncertain. CDR1 is given as LGHNA and CDR2 as YSLEER, both from the germline V gene. The CDR3, cysteine through phenylalanine, is 16 amino acids long. Only the CDR3 part of the read is kept: 48 bases, read in frame from the first base. V loses 0 bases, J loses 2 bases, and the germline ends lie 10 bases apart.